This is a list of T cell receptor beta chains from one sample in a study of cytomegalovirus exposure and HLA in healthy donors. TCRdb's copy holds only in-frame clones and misses some; the assay was immunoSEQ multiplex PCR. The table includes under 130,000 clones, 76% detected once. The sequencing sample was made of PBMCs. The origin of the receptors is a middle-aged man in good health and CMV-seropositive. CDR3s include the opening cysteine and the closing phenylalanine or tryptophan. D genes are given only for firm matches. Some rows have no size entry. The others give once, few or many, or a class for an expanded clone.

CDR3nt | CDR3aa | d_gene | abundance | j_gene | v_gene
TGTGCCAGCAGCGTAGGAGACAGCTTACGCTCACCCCTCCACTTT | CASSVGDSLRSPLHF | - | - | TRBJ1-6 | TRBV9
TGTGCCAGCAGTTGGGGACAGGGAAACACTGAAGCTTTCTTT | CASSWGQGNTEAFF | TRBD1 | - | TRBJ1-1 | TRBV27
TGTGCCAGTAGTCTGCCGGGACTAGCGGGGGCTAATGAGCAGTTCTTC | CASSLPGLAGANEQFF | TRBD2 | - | TRBJ2-1 | TRBV19
TGTGCCATCAACAGGAGTCCAGCGAGAGATACGCAGTATTTT | CAINRSPARDTQYF | - | - | TRBJ2-3 | TRBV10-3
TGTGCCAGCAGTCACTTATCAACCGGGGAGCTGTTTTTT | CASSHLSTGELFF | - | - | TRBJ2-2 | TRBV11-2
TGTGCCAGCAGGCGGGTCCCGAACACTGAAGCTTTCTTT | CASRRVPNTEAFF | - | - | TRBJ1-1 | TRBV6-5
TGTGCCAGCTCCTTCGGTAGCGGAAGGGGCACAGATACGCAGTATTTT | CASSFGSGRGTDTQYF | - | - | TRBJ2-3 | TRBV7-9
TGCGCCAGCAGCCAATTTCTAGCGGGAGGGCCGTACGAGCAGTACTTC | CASSQFLAGGPYEQYF | TRBD2 | - | TRBJ2-7 | TRBV4-3
TGCGCCAGCAGCCCGGACTATAACAATGAGCAGTTCTTC | CASSPDYNNEQFF | - | few | TRBJ2-1 | TRBV5-1
TGTGCCATCAGTGAGTCGTCACAGGAAGAAAAACTGTTTTTT | CAISESSQEEKLFF | - | - | TRBJ1-4 | TRBV10-3
TGTGCCAGCAGCGCCGGCAATGAGCAGTTCTTC | CASSAGNEQFF | - | - | TRBJ2-1 | TRBV11-3
TGTGCCAGCAGTTACCGTTGGACATACGGAAACACCATATATTTT | CASSYRWTYGNTIYF | - | few | TRBJ1-3 | TRBV6-5
TGTGCCAGCAGCTCAGACTGGCTCAATGAGCAGTTCTTC | CASSSDWLNEQFF | - | few | TRBJ2-1 | TRBV7-3
TGTGCCAGCAGCACCACAGGGGCCGGGGCCAACGTCCTGACTTTC | CASSTTGAGANVLTF | TRBD1 | - | TRBJ2-6 | TRBV5-6
TGTGCCAGCAGCCTTCCCGGGACCTACGAGCAGTACTTC | CASSLPGTYEQYF | - | - | TRBJ2-7 | TRBV7-9